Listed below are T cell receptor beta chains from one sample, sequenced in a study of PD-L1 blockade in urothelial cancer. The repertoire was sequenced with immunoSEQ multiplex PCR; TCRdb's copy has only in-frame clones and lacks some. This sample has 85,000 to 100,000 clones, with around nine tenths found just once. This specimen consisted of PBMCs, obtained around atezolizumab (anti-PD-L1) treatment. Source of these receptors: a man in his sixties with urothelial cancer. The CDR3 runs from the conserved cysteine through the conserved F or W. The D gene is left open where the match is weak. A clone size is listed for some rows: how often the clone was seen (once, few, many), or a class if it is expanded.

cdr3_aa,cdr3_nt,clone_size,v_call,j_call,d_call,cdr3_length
CASSQPGQGDNEQFF,TGCGCCAGCAGCCAACCCGGACAGGGCGACAATGAGCAGTTCTTC,-,TRBV4-1,TRBJ2-1,TRBD1,15
CASSLLAGGRHEQYF,TGTGCCAGCAGCTTGCTGGCGGGAGGTCGTCACGAGCAGTACTTC,-,TRBV7-2,TRBJ2-7,TRBD2,15
CAISDGGTGNTIYF,TGTGCCATCAGTGATGGGGGGACTGGAAACACCATATATTTT,-,TRBV10-3,TRBJ1-3,-,14
CASSVGGVQETQYF,TGTGCCAGCAGCGTAGGCGGCGTTCAAGAGACCCAGTACTTC,-,TRBV9,TRBJ2-5,-,14
CASSFSTGYTEAFF,TGTGCCAGCAGCTTCTCTACAGGGTACACTGAAGCTTTCTTT,-,TRBV7-9,TRBJ1-1,-,14
CASSEVGTGGYEQYF,TGTGCCAGCAGTGAAGTCGGGACAGGGGGCTACGAGCAGTACTTC,-,TRBV6-1,TRBJ2-7,TRBD1,15
CASSQGKGDYGYTF,TGCGCCAGCAGCCAAGGGAAGGGAGACTATGGCTACACCTTC,-,TRBV4-3,TRBJ1-2,-,14
CASVGGDRDYEQYF,TGTGCCAGCGTTGGGGGGGACAGGGACTACGAGCAGTACTTC,-,TRBV7-9,TRBJ2-7,TRBD1,14
CASSSSGDLAKNIQYF,TGCGCCAGCAGTTCCTCTGGGGACTTAGCCAAAAACATTCAGTACTTC,-,TRBV4-3,TRBJ2-4,-,16
CASITGTGIGETQYF,TGCGCCAGCATAACCGGGACAGGGATCGGGGAGACCCAGTACTTC,once,TRBV5-1,TRBJ2-5,TRBD1,15
CLLGGSYGYTF,TGTCTATTAGGAGGGAGCTATGGCTACACCTTC,-,TRBV2,TRBJ1-2,-,11
CASSSGQGDTDTQYF,TGTGCCAGCAGTTCCGGACAGGGTGACACAGATACGCAGTATTTT,-,TRBV7-9,TRBJ2-3,TRBD1,15
CASSARIDREETQYF,TGTGCCAGCAGTGCCCGGATAGACAGGGAAGAGACCCAGTACTTC,-,TRBV6-5,TRBJ2-5,TRBD1,15
CSVEAGGETQYF,TGCAGCGTTGAAGCAGGGGGGGAGACCCAGTACTTC,-,TRBV29-1,TRBJ2-5,-,12
CAWSRALEQVRVGNYGYTF,TGTGCCTGGAGTCGAGCACTCGAACAGGTCCGGGTGGGTAACTATGGCTACACCTTC,-,TRBV30,TRBJ1-2,-,19
CASSPQVAVLYNEQFF,TGTGCCAGCTCACCACAGGTAGCGGTACTCTACAATGAGCAGTTCTTC,-,TRBV18,TRBJ2-1,-,16
CASSLGEPGANVLTF,TGTGCCAGCAGTTTAGGTGAGCCTGGGGCCAACGTCCTGACTTTC,-,TRBV27,TRBJ2-6,-,15
CASSLELAGGETQYF,TGCGCCAGCAGCTTGGAACTAGCGGGAGGGGAGACCCAGTACTTC,-,TRBV5-1,TRBJ2-5,TRBD2,15
CASTRGGLNYGYTF,TGTGCCAGCACCCGCGGAGGTCTCAACTATGGCTACACCTTC,-,TRBV28,TRBJ1-2,-,14
CASRLLAGGYDEQFF,TGCGCCAGCAGATTACTAGCGGGGGGTTACGATGAGCAGTTCTTC,-,TRBV5-1,TRBJ2-1,TRBD2,15
CACTPSGGMGHEQFF,TGTGCCTGTACTCCGTCAGGGGGTATGGGTCATGAGCAGTTCTTC,-,TRBV30,TRBJ2-1,TRBD1,15
CASSPFEGSNEKLFF,TGTGCCAGCAGCCCATTCGAGGGAAGTAATGAAAAACTGTTTTTT,-,TRBV6-6,TRBJ1-4,-,15
CASSPGSGNLQNEKLFF,TGTGCCAGCAGCCCGGGCTCAGGGAATCTACAGAATGAAAAACTGTTTTTT,-,TRBV5-4,TRBJ1-4,-,17
CASRRDRAYEQYF,TGTGCCAGCAGACGCGACAGGGCGTACGAGCAGTACTTC,-,TRBV2,TRBJ2-7,TRBD1,13
CASSPGTGPSYEQYF,TGTGCCAGCTCACCCGGGACAGGACCCTCCTACGAGCAGTACTTC,few,TRBV18,TRBJ2-7,TRBD1,15
CASSPDRGKTEAFF,TGTGCCAGCAGCCCCGACAGGGGGAAAACTGAAGCTTTCTTT,-,TRBV6-5,TRBJ1-1,TRBD1,14
CASSLYRGADGYTF,TGCGCCAGCAGCTTGTATCGGGGGGCGGATGGCTACACCTTC,-,TRBV5-1,TRBJ1-2,-,14
CASSPTGDQPQHF,TGTGCCAGCTCACCAACGGGAGATCAGCCCCAGCATTTT,few,TRBV18,TRBJ1-5,-,13
CASSNPLRVNYGYTF,TGTGCCAGCAGCAATCCGCTCAGGGTTAACTATGGCTACACCTTC,few,TRBV21-1,TRBJ1-2,-,15
CASSSLRDRAFTGELFF,TGCGCCAGCAGTAGTCTTCGGGACAGGGCTTTCACCGGGGAGCTGTTTTTT,-,TRBV5-1,TRBJ2-2,TRBD1,17
CASSENLQGRSGELFF,TGTGCCAGCAGCGAAAACCTACAGGGGAGGAGCGGGGAGCTGTTTTTT,-,TRBV2,TRBJ2-2,-,16
CASSAGQGINEQFF,TGTGCCAGCAGTGCAGGACAGGGAATCAATGAGCAGTTCTTC,-,TRBV6-1,TRBJ2-1,TRBD1,14
CASRQGRNTEAFF,TGTGCCAGTAGACAGGGGAGGAACACTGAAGCTTTCTTT,-,TRBV19,TRBJ1-1,TRBD1,13
CASSLMGSDGYTF,TGTGCCAGCAGCTTGATGGGTAGCGATGGCTACACCTTC,-,TRBV5-8,TRBJ1-2,-,13
CASSNGQDYGYTF,TGTGCCAGCTCGAATGGACAGGACTATGGCTACACCTTC,-,TRBV18,TRBJ1-2,TRBD1,13
CASSLGQGVGAFF,TGCGCCAGCAGCTTGGGGCAGGGGGTGGGTGCTTTCTTT,-,TRBV5-1,TRBJ1-1,TRBD1,13
CASSLDGTGTGELFF,TGTGCCAGCAGCTTAGACGGTACCGGCACCGGGGAGCTGTTTTTT,-,TRBV11-3,TRBJ2-2,-,15
CASSLDSGNTIYF,TGTGCCAGCAGCCTTGACAGCGGAAACACCATATATTTT,-,TRBV5-4,TRBJ1-3,-,13
CSASRTDTQYF,TGCAGTGCTAGCAGAACAGATACGCAGTATTTT,once,TRBV20-1,TRBJ2-3,-,11
CASSEGLAGEVSYEQYF,TGTGCCAGCAGCGAGGGACTAGCGGGGGAAGTCTCCTACGAGCAGTACTTC,medium-sized,TRBV5-6,TRBJ2-7,TRBD2,17
CATSTQGHRNTIYF,TGTGCCACCAGCACTCAGGGGCACAGAAACACCATATATTTT,-,TRBV15,TRBJ1-3,-,14
CSVTDRGSYGYTF,TGCAGCGTAACGGACAGGGGAAGCTATGGCTACACCTTC,-,TRBV29-1,TRBJ1-2,TRBD1,13
CASSAPGLSGANVLTF,TGTGCCAGCAGTGCCCCCGGTCTCTCTGGGGCCAACGTCCTGACTTTC,-,TRBV25-1,TRBJ2-6,-,16
CASRQTGNWGETQYF,TGTGCCAGCAGACAAACGGGAAATTGGGGAGAGACCCAGTACTTC,-,TRBV28,TRBJ2-5,-,15
CAWSDGRSYGYTF,TGTGCCTGGAGTGATGGCAGAAGCTATGGCTACACCTTC,-,TRBV30,TRBJ1-2,-,13
CASVRTALFDTEAFF,TGTGCCAGTGTAAGGACAGCGCTGTTTGACACTGAAGCTTTCTTT,-,TRBV19,TRBJ1-1,-,15
CASSLALAGNTEAFF,TGTGCCAGCAGCTTAGCCTTGGCAGGCAACACTGAAGCTTTCTTT,-,TRBV7-9,TRBJ1-1,-,15